These 15 T cell receptor beta chains were sequenced from one sample in a study of blood T cell repertoires in COVID-19 (dated by TCRdb to about 2020). Receptor amplification or capture employed the immunoSEQ multiplex PCR assay. Imported from immuneACCESS, the table was reduced by TCRdb to in-frame sequences with V and J called. These copies leave out some clones; in studies compared against another copy, an unresolved V gene accounts for under half, and the cause of the remainder is not known. Within this sample are 97,000 or so clones, with 70% to 90% of them counted one time only. 2% of the sample belongs to the ten largest clones. The source material was peripheral blood. These receptors all come from a man between 45 and 60 years old with active COVID-19.

This chain links TRBV6-5 with TRBJ1-4, with a possible D match to TRBD1 (6 bases). The CDR3 length is 13 residues. Germline V gives CDR1 MNHEY, CDR2 SVGAGI. V was clipped by 2 bases and J by 8 bases, with 9 bases between them. DNA of the CDR3: TGTGCCAGCAGTTACGACGACAGGGAAAAACTGTTTTTT. The encoded protein is CASSYDDREKLFF.

The chain recombines TRBV25-1 with TRBJ2-1; no definite D call. V was shortened by 1 base and J by 2 bases, with 6 bases between the two germline ends. The CDR3 extends over 14 amino acids. The germline gives CDR1 MGHDK, CDR2 SYGVNS. CDR3 bases: TGTGCCAGCAGTGAATTGGGCACCTACAATGAGCAGTTCTTC. Translated: CASSELGTYNEQFF.

V usage is TRBV30 and J usage is TRBJ2-5; 10 bases align to TRBD1. The CDR3 runs 16 residues. V was clipped by 0 bases and J by 1 base; unmatched bases: 5. Germline lookup yields CDR1 GTSNPN and CDR2 SVGIG (reference sequence). This chain's CDR3 is CAWSVGTGAPQETQYF. Here the CDR3 DNA reads TGTGCCTGGAGTGTCGGGACAGGGGCGCCCCAAGAGACCCAGTACTTC.

The sample holds one count of this clone. The chain couples TRBV5-5 to TRBJ1-4, with D uncertain. V was clipped by 0 bases and J by 13 bases, with 28 bases between them. The CDR3 runs 18 residues. Germline V gene data show CDR1 as SGHKS and CDR2 as YYEKEE (reference sequence). For the CDR3, the DNA is TGTGCCAGCAGCTTGGGATCTTGGTTTAAGACTTTCCCTGGTAGACTGTTTTTT. This translates into CASSLGSWFKTFPGRLFF.

The V and J genes are TRBV5-1 and TRBJ2-1, with 7 bases identical to TRBD1. The CDR3 spans 14 residues. Losses at the gene ends were 4 bases for V and 7 bases for J; bases not matched to a gene: 8. CDR1 and CDR2 from the germline V gene are SGHRS and YFSETQ. The chain's CDR3 is CASSLQGRVNEQFF. CDR3 DNA: TGCGCCAGCAGCCTACAGGGGCGGGTAAATGAGCAGTTCTTC. The variable domain in full, with the rest retrieved from reference TRBV5-1 and TRBJ2-1, is KAGVTQTPRYLIKTRGQQVTLSCSPISGHRSVSWYQQTPGQGLQFLFEYFSETQRNKGNFPGRFSGRQFSNSRSEMNVSTLELGDSALYLCASSLQGRVNEQFFGPGTRLTVL.

This chain uses TRBV30 with TRBJ2-3; D may be TRBD1 (6 bases). The V end was cut by 4 bases, the J end by 2 bases, with 10 bases between. The germline V gene has CDR1 GTSNPN and CDR2 SVGIG (reference sequence). The CDR3 contains 13 residues. CDR3 sequence (DNA): TGTGCCTGGACCCAGGGGAACACAGATACGCAGTATTTT. Translated: CAWTQGNTDTQYF.

The rearrangement uses TRBV19 and TRBJ1-5; a weak D match, TRBD1 (6 bases). There are 14 residues in the CDR3. Trimming removed 3 bases at V and 7 bases at J, with 13 bases between. The germline gives CDR1 LNHDA, CDR2 SQIVND (reference sequence). The CDR3 sequence is CASSISGDVQPQHF. The CDR3 DNA reads as TGTGCCAGTAGTATCTCAGGGGATGTCCAGCCCCAGCATTTT.

Only a few counts were recorded for this clone. This chain links TRBV30 with TRBJ1-3; a weak D match, TRBD1 (6 bases). Germline V gene sequence: CDR1 GTSNPN, CDR2 SVGIG (reference sequence). The CDR3 extends over 15 amino acids. The V gene lost 0 bases and the J gene lost 5 bases, with 14 bases spanning the gap. The chain's CDR3 is CAWSVPGTQRNTIYF. CDR3 nucleotide sequence: TGTGCCTGGAGTGTACCAGGGACACAGAGAAACACCATATATTTT.

The V gene is TRBV5-1, the J gene TRBJ2-5, with 7 positions matching TRBD1. After removal of 4 bases from V and 2 bases from J, the junction contained 11 bases not matched to a gene. CDR1 is SGHRS, CDR2 YFSETQ, per germline. The CDR3 consists of 16 residues. CDR3 region: CASSLSTTGVQETQYF. The CDR3 DNA sequence: TGCGCCAGCAGCCTATCCACCACAGGGGTGCAAGAGACCCAGTACTTC.

V and J are TRBV10-3 and TRBJ2-5; D not resolved. With 2 bases removed from V and 2 bases from J, the gap between germline ends came to 6 bases. Germline V gene sequence: CDR1 ENHRY, CDR2 SYGVKD. The CDR3 contains 13 residues. The CDR3 DNA reads TGTGCCATCAGTGAGGCGTTACAAGAGACCCAGTACTTC. This translates into CAISEALQETQYF.

The chain recombines TRBV6-5 with TRBJ2-2, with a weak D call TRBD1 (5 bases). CDR1 and CDR2 from the germline V gene are MNHEY and SVGAGI. The length of the CDR3 is 14 residues. Trimming cost V 5 bases and J 0 bases, with 7 bases left between them. This CDR3 is CASSTTANTGELFF. The CDR3 nucleotides are TGTGCCAGCAGTACGACAGCGAACACCGGGGAGCTGTTTTTT.

The chain has TRBV29-1 and TRBJ2-1, with a possible D match to TRBD2 (7 bases). Germline loops: CDR1 SQVTM, CDR2 ANQGSEA. The CDR3 is 14 amino acids. V was pared by 8 bases and J by 9 bases, with 23 bases between. CDR3 nucleotide sequence: TGCAGCACGTCCAGGGGTGATCGGACTAGTGAGCAGTTCTTC. Protein sequence: CSTSRGDRTSEQFF.

The DNA of the CDR3 is TGTGCCAGCAGTTCGGCTCAGGGAACTGGGGCCAACGTCCTGACTTTC. Its protein product is CASSSAQGTGANVLTF. The gene calls are TRBV6-6 and TRBJ2-6; D possibly corresponds to TRBD1 (5 bases). CDR1 and CDR2 from the germline V gene are MNHNY and SVGAGI (reference sequence). Deletions cut 4 bases from V and 2 bases from J, with 12 bases between. This CDR3 has 16 amino acids.

The V call is TRBV15, the J call TRBJ1-1; perhaps TRBD1 as D (6 bases). CDR3 length: 13 residues. Germline V gene sequence: CDR1 LNHNV, CDR2 YYDKDF (reference sequence). V lost 5 bases to trimming and J lost 6 bases, with 13 bases between them. CDR3 residues: CATSREDSSEAFF. For the CDR3, the DNA is TGTGCCACCAGCCGGGAGGACAGCTCTGAAGCTTTCTTT.

The chain combines TRBV12-3 or TRBV12-4 with TRBJ2-5, with D maybe TRBD1 (6 bases). This CDR3 comprises 13 residues. V was pared by 7 bases and J by 5 bases, with 14 bases between. CDR3 region: CASIRAGAETQYF. The DNA for the CDR3 is TGTGCCAGCATTCGGGCAGGGGCGGAGACCCAGTACTTC.